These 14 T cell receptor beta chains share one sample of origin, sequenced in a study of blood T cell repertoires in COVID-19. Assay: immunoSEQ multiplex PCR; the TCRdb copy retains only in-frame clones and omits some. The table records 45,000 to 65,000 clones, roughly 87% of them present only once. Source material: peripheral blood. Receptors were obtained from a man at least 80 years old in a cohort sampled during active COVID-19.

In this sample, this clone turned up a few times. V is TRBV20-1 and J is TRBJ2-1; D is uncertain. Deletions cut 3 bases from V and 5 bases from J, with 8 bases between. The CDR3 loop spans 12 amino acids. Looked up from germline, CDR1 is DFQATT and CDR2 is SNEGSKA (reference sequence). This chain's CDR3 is CSASGQNNEQFF. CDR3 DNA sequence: TGCAGTGCTAGTGGGCAGAACAATGAGCAGTTCTTC.

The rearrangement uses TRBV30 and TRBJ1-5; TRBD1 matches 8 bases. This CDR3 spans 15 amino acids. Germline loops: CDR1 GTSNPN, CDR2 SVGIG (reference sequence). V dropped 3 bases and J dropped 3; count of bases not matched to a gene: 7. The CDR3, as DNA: TGTGCCTGGAGGGAGACAGGGGCGAACAATCAGCCCCAGCATTTT. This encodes CAWRETGANNQPQHF.

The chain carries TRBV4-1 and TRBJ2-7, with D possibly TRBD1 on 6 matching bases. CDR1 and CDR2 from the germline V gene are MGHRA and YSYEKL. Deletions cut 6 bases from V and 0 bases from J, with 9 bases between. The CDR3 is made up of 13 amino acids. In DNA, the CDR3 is TGCGCCAGCAGTCGGGACAACTCCTACGAGCAGTACTTC. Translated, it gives CASSRDNSYEQYF.

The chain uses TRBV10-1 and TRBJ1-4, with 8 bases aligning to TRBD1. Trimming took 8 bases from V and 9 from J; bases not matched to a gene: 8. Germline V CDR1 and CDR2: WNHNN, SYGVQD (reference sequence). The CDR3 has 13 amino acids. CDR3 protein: CASCRDRTQKLFF. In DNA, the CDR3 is TGCGCCAGCTGCCGGGACAGGACCCAAAAACTGTTTTTT.

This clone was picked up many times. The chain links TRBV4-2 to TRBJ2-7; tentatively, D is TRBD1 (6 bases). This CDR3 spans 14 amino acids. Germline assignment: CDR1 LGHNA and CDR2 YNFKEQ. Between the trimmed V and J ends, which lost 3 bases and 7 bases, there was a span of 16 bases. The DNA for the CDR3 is TGTGCCAGCAGCCACGGGGACACGGCAGTGGAGCAGTACTTC. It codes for CASSHGDTAVEQYF.

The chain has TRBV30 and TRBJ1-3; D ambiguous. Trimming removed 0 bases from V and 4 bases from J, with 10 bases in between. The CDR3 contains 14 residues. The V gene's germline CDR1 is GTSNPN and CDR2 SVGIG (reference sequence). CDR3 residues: CAWSVAGSGNTIYF. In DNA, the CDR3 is TGTGCCTGGAGTGTTGCCGGGTCGGGAAACACCATATATTTT.

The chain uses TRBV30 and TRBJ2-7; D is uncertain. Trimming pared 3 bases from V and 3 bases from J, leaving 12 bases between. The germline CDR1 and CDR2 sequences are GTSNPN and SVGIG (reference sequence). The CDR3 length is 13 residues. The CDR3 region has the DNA TGTGCCTGGAGCGGCGGCAGTGACTACGAGCAGTACTTC. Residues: CAWSGGSDYEQYF.

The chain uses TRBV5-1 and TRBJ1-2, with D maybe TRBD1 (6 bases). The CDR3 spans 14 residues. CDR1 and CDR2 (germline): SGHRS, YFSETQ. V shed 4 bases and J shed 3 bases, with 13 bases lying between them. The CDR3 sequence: CASSTQGGHYGYTF. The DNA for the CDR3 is TGCGCCAGCAGCACACAGGGCGGGCACTATGGCTACACCTTC.

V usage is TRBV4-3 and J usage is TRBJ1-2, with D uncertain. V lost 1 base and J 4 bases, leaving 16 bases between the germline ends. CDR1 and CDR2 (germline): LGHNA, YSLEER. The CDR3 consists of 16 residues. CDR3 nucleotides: TGCGCCAGCAGCCAAGTTATAGGAGGCCAAGGCTATGGCTACACCTTC. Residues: CASSQVIGGQGYGYTF.

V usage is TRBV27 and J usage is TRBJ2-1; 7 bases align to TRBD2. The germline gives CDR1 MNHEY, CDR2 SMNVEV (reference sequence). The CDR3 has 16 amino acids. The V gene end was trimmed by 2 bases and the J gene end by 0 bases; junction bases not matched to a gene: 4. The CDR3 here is CASSLRAGNSYNEQFF. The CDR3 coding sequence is TGTGCCAGCAGTTTAAGAGCGGGGAACTCCTACAATGAGCAGTTCTTC.

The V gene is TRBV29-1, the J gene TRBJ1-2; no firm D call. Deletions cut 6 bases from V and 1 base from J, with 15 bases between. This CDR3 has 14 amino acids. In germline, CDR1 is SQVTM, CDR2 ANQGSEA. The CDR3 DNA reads TGCAGCGTCAGGATCGGGAGTCTTAACTATGGCTACACCTTC. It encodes CSVRIGSLNYGYTF.

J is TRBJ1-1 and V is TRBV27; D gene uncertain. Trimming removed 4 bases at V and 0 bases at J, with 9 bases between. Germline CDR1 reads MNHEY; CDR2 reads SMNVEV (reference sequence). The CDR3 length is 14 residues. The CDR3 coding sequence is TGTGCCAGCAGTTCTTCAGGATTGAACACTGAAGCTTTCTTT. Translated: CASSSSGLNTEAFF.

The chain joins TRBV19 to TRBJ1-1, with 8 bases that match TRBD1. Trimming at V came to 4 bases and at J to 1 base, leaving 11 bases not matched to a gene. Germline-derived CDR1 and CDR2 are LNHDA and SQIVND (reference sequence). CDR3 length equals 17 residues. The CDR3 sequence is CASSKYGTGTKNTEAFF. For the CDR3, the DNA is TGTGCCAGTAGTAAGTACGGGACAGGCACCAAGAACACTGAAGCTTTCTTT.

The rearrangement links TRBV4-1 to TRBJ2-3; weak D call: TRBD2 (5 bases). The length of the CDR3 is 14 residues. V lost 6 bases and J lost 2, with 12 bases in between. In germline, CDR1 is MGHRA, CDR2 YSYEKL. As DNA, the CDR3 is TGCGCCAGCAGAAACTACGGGGACACAGATACGCAGTATTTT. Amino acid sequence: CASRNYGDTDTQYF.